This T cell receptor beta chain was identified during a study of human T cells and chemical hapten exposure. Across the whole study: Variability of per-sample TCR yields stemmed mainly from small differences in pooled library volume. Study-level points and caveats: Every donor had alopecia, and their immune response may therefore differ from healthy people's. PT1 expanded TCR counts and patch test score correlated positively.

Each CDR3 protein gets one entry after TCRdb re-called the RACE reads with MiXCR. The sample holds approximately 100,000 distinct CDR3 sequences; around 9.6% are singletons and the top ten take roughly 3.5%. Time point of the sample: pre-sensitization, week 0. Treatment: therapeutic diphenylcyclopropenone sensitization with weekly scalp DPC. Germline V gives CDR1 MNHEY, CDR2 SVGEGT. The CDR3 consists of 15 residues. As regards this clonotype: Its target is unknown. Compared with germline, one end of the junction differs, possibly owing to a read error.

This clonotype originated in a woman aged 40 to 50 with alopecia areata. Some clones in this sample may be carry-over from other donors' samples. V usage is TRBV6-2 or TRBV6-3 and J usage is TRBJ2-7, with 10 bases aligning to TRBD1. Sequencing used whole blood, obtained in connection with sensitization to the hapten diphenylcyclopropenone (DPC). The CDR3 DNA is TGTGCCAGCAGTCACTCCGGGACAGGGGAATACGAGCAGTACTTC. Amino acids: CASSHSGTGEYEQYF.